Following are 10 T cell receptor beta chains from one sample sequenced in a study of T-cell memory formation after mild COVID-19. TCRdb passed the 5' RACE reads through MiXCR, listing each CDR3 protein once. This table holds 250,000 or so distinct CDR3 sequences, around 17% found once. What was sequenced was PBMCs or a T cell subset sorted from them (not recorded which). The receptor set was obtained from a young man who had mild COVID-19 (a few samples of this study predate the infection). Cell type and time point are not known.

V and J are TRBV5-1 and TRBJ1-2, with TRBD1 as a possible D gene (5 bases). Looked up from germline, CDR1 is SGHRS and CDR2 is YFSETQ. CDR3 length: 14 amino acids. V lost 4 bases, J lost 10 bases, and 20 bases lay in between. CDR3 in DNA: TGCGCCAGCAGCCCCCCGGCGGGGGATGGCGTCTACACCTTC. Its protein product is CASSPPAGDGVYTF.

This chain links TRBV4-1 with TRBJ1-1; 7 bases map to TRBD1. V trimming: 5 bases; J trimming: 0 bases; junction bases outside the gene matches: 6. Looked up from germline, CDR1 is MGHRA and CDR2 is YSYEKL. The CDR3 totals 15 residues. CDR3 loop: CASSSVTGMNTEAFF. CDR3 nucleotides: TGCGCCAGCAGCTCCGTGACAGGGATGAACACTGAAGCTTTCTTT.

This sequence joins TRBV12-3 or TRBV12-4 and TRBJ1-6; no definite D call. The V end lost 5 bases, the J end lost 8 bases, and 13 bases lay between the germline ends. This CDR3 spans 14 amino acids. The CDR3 protein is CASSKVLRYSPLHF. The CDR3 bases are TGTGCCAGCAGTAAAGTGCTTAGATATTCACCCCTCCACTTT.

The V and J genes are TRBV20-1 and TRBJ2-5; D is unresolved. V was clipped by 4 bases and J by 5 bases, with 5 bases between them. Germline loops: CDR1 DFQATT, CDR2 SNEGSKA (reference sequence). The CDR3 covers 10 residues. Here the CDR3 reads CSAKDETQYF. The CDR3 region has the DNA TGCAGTGCTAAGGATGAGACCCAGTACTTC.

This clonotype was found a few times. J is TRBJ2-1 and V is TRBV7-6; no definite D call. The V end was cut by 3 bases, the J end by 7 bases, with 16 bases between. Germline V CDR1 and CDR2: SGHVS, FNYEAQ. The CDR3 loop spans 15 amino acids. The DNA of the CDR3 is TGTGCCAGCAGCTTTACAGACCAATTCGGAAATGAGCAGTTCTTC. Amino acids: CASSFTDQFGNEQFF.

Only a few counts were recorded for this clonotype. This sequence joins TRBV5-1 and TRBJ1-1; 7 nucleotides align to TRBD1. The CDR3 has 14 residues. Losses at the gene ends were 6 bases for V and 0 bases for J; bases not matched to a gene: 5. Germline-derived CDR1 and CDR2 are SGHRS and YFSETQ. In DNA form, the CDR3 reads TGCGCCAGCACCGGGACAGCGATGAACACTGAAGCTTTCTTT. It yields the protein CASTGTAMNTEAFF.

This clonotype occurred a few times. The CDR3 sequence is CASSYGGIQTQYF. DNA for the CDR3: TGTGCCAGCAGTTACGGGGGAATTCAGACCCAGTACTTC. The V and J genes are TRBV6-5 and TRBJ2-5, with D perhaps matching TRBD1 or TRBD2 (5 bases each). The germline gives CDR1 MNHEY, CDR2 SVGAGI. V was cut by 2 bases and J by 6 bases, with 10 bases left in between. This CDR3 is 13 amino acids long.

This clonotype was detected a few times. CDR3 DNA: TGTGCCAGCAGTTTGGCCACCACCGGGGAGCTGTTTTTT. Its translation: CASSLATTGELFF. The chain is built from TRBV12-3 or TRBV12-4 and TRBJ2-2; no definite D call. The CDR3 is 13 residues long. Trimming stripped 3 bases from V and 4 bases from J, with 6 bases between.

The chain couples TRBV5-1 to TRBJ2-1, with 8 bases that match TRBD2. V shed 2 bases, J shed 6 bases, and the junction held 7 bases outside the gene matches. The CDR3 loop spans 15 amino acids. Germline CDR1 is SGHRS and CDR2 is YFSETQ. CDR3 amino acids: CASSFTFSGVNEQFF. CDR3 DNA sequence: TGCGCCAGCAGCTTCACGTTTAGCGGGGTCAATGAGCAGTTCTTC.

This clonotype was recorded a few times. The chain employs TRBV9 and TRBJ1-3; D not certain. CDR1 and CDR2 from the germline V gene are SGDLS and YYNGEE. The V gene lost 1 base and the J gene lost 3 bases, with 5 bases spanning the gap. The CDR3 has 13 residues. For the CDR3, the DNA is TGTGCCAGCAGCGTATTAGGTGGAAACACCATATATTTT. Its translation is CASSVLGGNTIYF.